This entry lists 18 T cell receptor beta chains sequenced from one sample in a study of blood T cell repertoires in COVID-19. This table comes from immunoSEQ multiplex PCR, and its TCRdb copy is limited to in-frame clones, with some not included. The sample holds under 150,000 clones, over 70% seen once. Specimen: peripheral blood. The receptors were gathered from a man aged 50 to 59 with active COVID-19.

The chain combines TRBV3-1 (or the pseudogene TRBV3-2) with TRBJ1-3; D is undetermined. The CDR3 is 13 residues long. Germline CDR1 LGHDT, CDR2 YNNKEL (reference sequence). The V end lost 0 bases, the J end lost 3 bases, and 3 bases lay between the germline ends. CDR3: CASSQDSGNTIYF. The DNA for the CDR3 is TGTGCCAGCAGCCAAGATAGTGGAAACACCATATATTTT.

The chain uses TRBV30 and TRBJ1-3, with D possibly TRBD1 on 6 matching bases. This CDR3 spans 17 amino acids. Germline assignment: CDR1 GTSNPN and CDR2 SVGIG (reference sequence). The V and J ends lost 3 bases and 0 bases respectively, with 18 bases between them. CDR3 bases: TGTGCCTGGAGGAGGGACACCATTTCTTACTCTGGAAACACCATATATTTT. It yields the protein CAWRRDTISYSGNTIYF.

V and J are TRBV19 and TRBJ2-7; 8 positions match TRBD2. CDR1 LNHDA and CDR2 SQIVND come from the germline V gene (reference sequence). Unmatched junction bases numbered 4, after V lost 0 bases and J lost 3 bases. This CDR3 is 15 amino acids long. CDR3 nucleotides: TGTGCCAGTAGTATAGATCACCGGGGGGGCTACGAGCAGTACTTC. Its protein product is CASSIDHRGGYEQYF.

This chain connects TRBV15 to TRBJ2-1; the D gene is possibly TRBD2 (7 bases). Deletions cut 0 bases from V and 7 bases from J, with 13 bases between. The CDR3 extends over 15 amino acids. Germline lookup yields CDR1 LNHNV and CDR2 YYDKDF (reference sequence). CDR3 in amino acids: CATSRDAGGRNEQFF. The CDR3 DNA is TGTGCCACCAGCAGAGATGCCGGGGGGCGGAATGAGCAGTTCTTC.

J is TRBJ2-3 and V is TRBV18, with 9 bases fitting TRBD2. This CDR3 comprises 14 residues. The V gene's germline CDR1 is KGHSH and CDR2 LQKENI. The J segment lost 4 bases and the V segment lost 2 bases, leaving 1 base of the junction unmatched. This CDR3 reads CASSPAGGPDTQYF. CDR3 DNA sequence: TGTGCCAGCTCACCAGCGGGGGGGCCAGATACGCAGTATTTT. Looking up the rest from reference TRBV18 and TRBJ2-3 gives the full variable domain: NAGVMQNPRHLVRRRGQEARLRCSPMKGHSHVYWYRQLPEEGLKFMVYLQKENIIDESGMPKERFSAEFPKEGPSILRIQQVVRGDSAAYFCASSPAGGPDTQYFGPGTRLTVL.

V is TRBV9 and J is TRBJ1-5; 10 bases map to TRBD1. This CDR3 spans 20 amino acids. Germline V gene sequence: CDR1 SGDLS, CDR2 YYNGEE. With V trimmed by 3 bases and J by 3 bases, 18 bases remained unmatched. CDR3 nucleotide sequence: TGTGCCAGCAGCGCCTCCGATCCGTACCGGGACAGGGGCCCCAATCAGCCCCAGCATTTT. Translation: CASSASDPYRDRGPNQPQHF. The full variable domain, rest sourced from reference TRBV9 and TRBJ1-5, is DSGVTQTPKHLITATGQRVTLRCSPRSGDLSVYWYQQSLDQGLQFLIQYYNGEERAKGNILERFSAQQFPDLHSELNLSSLELGDSALYFCASSASDPYRDRGPNQPQHFGDGTRLSIL.

With respect to this clone: The same CDR3 can be traced to other DNA sequences in this sample. The chain has TRBV5-1 and TRBJ2-7; 12 bases fit TRBD1. The V gene end was trimmed by 4 bases and the J gene end by 1 base; junction bases not matched to a gene: 3. The CDR3 contains 15 residues. The germline CDR1 and CDR2 sequences are SGHRS and YFSETQ. The CDR3 protein is CASSPGQGASYEQYF. The CDR3, as DNA: TGCGCCAGCAGCCCGGGACAGGGGGCTTCCTACGAGCAGTACTTC. Filled out from reference TRBV5-1 and TRBJ2-7, the complete variable domain reads KAGVTQTPRYLIKTRGQQVTLSCSPISGHRSVSWYQQTPGQGLQFLFEYFSETQRNKGNFPGRFSGRQFSNSRSEMNVSTLELGDSALYLCASSPGQGASYEQYFGPGTRLTVT.

The chain is built from TRBV7-2 and TRBJ2-1, with D unresolved. Germline V gives CDR1 SGHTA, CDR2 FQGNSA. The V and J ends lost 5 bases and 5 bases respectively, with 16 bases between them. This CDR3 has 15 residues. The CDR3 DNA is TGTGCCAGCAGCGCAGCGTACAACGTAAACAATGAGCAGTTCTTC. Translating it yields CASSAAYNVNNEQFF.

J is TRBJ1-1 and V is TRBV5-1; no definite D call. Trimming removed 7 bases from V and 3 bases from J, with 13 bases in between. The CDR3 extends over 13 amino acids. Germline CDR1 SGHRS, CDR2 YFSETQ. Here the CDR3 reads CASGWATYTEAFF. The CDR3 coding sequence is TGCGCCAGCGGGTGGGCCACATACACTGAAGCTTTCTTT.

The genes are TRBV30 and TRBJ1-2, with a tentative D call TRBD1 (5 bases). The germline V gene encodes CDR1 GTSNPN and CDR2 SVGIG (reference sequence). This CDR3 spans 13 amino acids. The V gene lost 5 bases and the J gene lost 9 bases, with 19 bases spanning the gap. The CDR3 region has the DNA TGTGCCTGGCTATCGTTGGGGCGACTCCGCTACACCTTC. This translates into CAWLSLGRLRYTF.

The rearrangement uses TRBV7-9 and TRBJ2-7, with 8 bases matching TRBD1. Germline V CDR1 and CDR2: SEHNR, FQNEAQ (reference sequence). V shed 6 bases, J shed 0 bases, and the junction held 10 bases outside the gene matches. The CDR3 is 16 residues long. The CDR3 is CASSPLRQGSSYEQYF. CDR3 bases: TGTGCCAGCAGTCCTTTAAGACAGGGGAGCTCCTACGAGCAGTACTTC.

CDR3 sequence: CASKRGRVNEKLFF. CDR3 in DNA: TGTGCCAGTAAACGTGGCAGGGTCAATGAAAAACTGTTTTTT. The V call is TRBV7-2, the J call TRBJ1-4; TRBD1 is a possible D gene (5 bases). Germline V gene sequence: CDR1 SGHTA, CDR2 FQGNSA. The CDR3 covers 14 residues. Trimming shortened V by 9 bases and J by 5 bases, and 16 bases separated the two germline ends.

This clone appeared once. The CDR3 loop reads CAISAGTQSANEKLFF. CDR3 nucleotides: TGTGCCATCAGTGCGGGTACTCAGTCAGCTAATGAAAAACTGTTTTTT. The chain carries TRBV10-3 and TRBJ1-4; D uncertain. The germline V gene encodes CDR1 ENHRY and CDR2 SYGVKD. The CDR3 totals 16 residues. V was shortened by 4 bases and J by 3 bases, with 15 bases between the two germline ends.

This chain uses TRBV19 with TRBJ2-3, with 13 bases fitting TRBD2. Per the germline V gene, CDR1 is LNHDA and CDR2 is SQIVND (reference sequence). V shed 5 bases and J 4 bases; nucleotides not matched to a gene: 6. The CDR3 consists of 16 residues. In DNA, the CDR3 is TGTGCCAGTAGTCCCAGACTAGCGGGGGGCCCAGATACGCAGTATTTT. The encoded protein is CASSPRLAGGPDTQYF.

The chain combines TRBV2 with TRBJ1-6; 9 positions match TRBD1. CDR3 length: 15 amino acids. Germline CDR1 reads SNHLY; CDR2 reads FYNNEI. J gave up 9 bases and V 3 bases, and 6 bases lay outside the gene matches. The CDR3 region is CASSDRDRVTSPLHF. CDR3 nucleotides: TGTGCCAGCAGTGACCGGGACAGGGTCACTTCACCCCTCCACTTT.

This clone was seen once. The J gene is TRBJ2-7, the V gene TRBV6-6; 9 bases align to TRBD1. The V segment lost 2 bases and the J segment 5 bases; nucleotides outside the gene matches: 1. The CDR3 covers 13 residues. The germline V gene has CDR1 MNHNY and CDR2 SVGAGI (reference sequence). CDR3 sequence reads: CASSYTGGNEQYF. CDR3 bases: TGTGCCAGCAGTTACACAGGGGGCAACGAGCAGTACTTC.

This chain links TRBV28 with TRBJ1-2; possible D gene TRBD1, 6 bases. V dropped 2 bases and J dropped 3 bases, with 13 bases sitting between them. The CDR3 runs 15 residues. Germline CDR1 reads MDHEN; CDR2 reads SYDVKM. CDR3 region: CASSLGGAGDYGYTF. The CDR3 DNA follows: TGTGCCAGCAGTTTAGGGGGGGCTGGCGACTATGGCTACACCTTC.

J is TRBJ2-6 and V is TRBV11-3; TRBD1 agrees at 11 bases. CDR3 length: 17 amino acids. Trimming at V came to 5 bases and at J to 3 bases, leaving 6 bases not matched to a gene. In germline, CDR1 is SGHNT, CDR2 YENEEA. The CDR3 protein is CASSLGQGAFGANVLTF. The CDR3 DNA is TGTGCCAGCAGCCTAGGACAGGGGGCCTTTGGGGCCAACGTCCTGACTTTC.